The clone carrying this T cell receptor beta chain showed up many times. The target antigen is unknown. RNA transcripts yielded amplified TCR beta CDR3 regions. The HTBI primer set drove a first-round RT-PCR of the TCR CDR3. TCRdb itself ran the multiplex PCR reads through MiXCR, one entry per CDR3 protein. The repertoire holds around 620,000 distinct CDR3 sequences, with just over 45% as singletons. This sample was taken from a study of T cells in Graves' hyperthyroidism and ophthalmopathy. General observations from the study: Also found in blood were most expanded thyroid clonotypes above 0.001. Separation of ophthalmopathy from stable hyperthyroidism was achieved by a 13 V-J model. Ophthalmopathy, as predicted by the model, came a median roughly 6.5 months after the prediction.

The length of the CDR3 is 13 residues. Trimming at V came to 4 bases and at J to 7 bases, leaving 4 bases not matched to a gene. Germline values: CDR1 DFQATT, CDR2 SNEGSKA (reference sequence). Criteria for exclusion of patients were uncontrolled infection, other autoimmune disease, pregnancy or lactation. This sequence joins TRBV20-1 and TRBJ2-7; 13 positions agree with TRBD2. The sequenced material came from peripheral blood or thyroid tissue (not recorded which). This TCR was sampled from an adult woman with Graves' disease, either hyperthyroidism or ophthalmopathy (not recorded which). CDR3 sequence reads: CSAMGLAGREQYF. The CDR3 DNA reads TGCAGTGCTATGGGACTAGCGGGACGAGAGCAGTACTTC.